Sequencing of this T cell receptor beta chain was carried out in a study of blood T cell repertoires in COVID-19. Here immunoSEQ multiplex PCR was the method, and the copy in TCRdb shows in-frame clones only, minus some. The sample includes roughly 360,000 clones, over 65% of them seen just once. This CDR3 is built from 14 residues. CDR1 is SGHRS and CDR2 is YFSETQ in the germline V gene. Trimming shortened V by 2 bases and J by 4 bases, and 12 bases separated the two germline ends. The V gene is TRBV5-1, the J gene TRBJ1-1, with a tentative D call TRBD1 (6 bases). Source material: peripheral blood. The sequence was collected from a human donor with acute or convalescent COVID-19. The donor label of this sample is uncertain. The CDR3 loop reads CASSFQGYSTEAFF. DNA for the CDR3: TGCGCCAGCAGCTTCCAGGGGTATAGCACTGAAGCTTTCTTT. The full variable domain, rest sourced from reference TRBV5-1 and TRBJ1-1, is KAGVTQTPRYLIKTRGQQVTLSCSPISGHRSVSWYQQTPGQGLQFLFEYFSETQRNKGNFPGRFSGRQFSNSRSEMNVSTLELGDSALYLCASSFQGYSTEAFFGQGTRLTVV.